The clone carrying this T cell receptor beta chain has just a few counts. Its target is not known. Germline-derived CDR1 and CDR2 are SGHRS and YFSETQ. Trimming removed 0 bases from V and 7 bases from J; junction bases left unmatched: 6. This CDR3 region has 16 residues. The sample belongs to a study of response to subunit inactivated influenza vaccine. One entry per CDR3 protein results from TCRdb running MiXCR on the RT-PCR reads. The sample carries around 500,000 distinct CDR3 sequences, around 9.9% recorded once. Findings of the study overall: Authors suggested few new T cells are recruited by each seasonal influenza vaccination.

The receptor was derived from a man aged 50-59 years who received an inactivated influenza vaccine. This specimen was PBMCs from blood, taken more than 35 days after vaccination. The chain has TRBV5-1 and TRBJ2-1; 11 bases map to TRBD1. The DNA for the CDR3 is TGCGCCAGCAGCTTGGATGGACAGGGGGCCGGTAATGAGCAGTTCTTC. This sequence encodes CASSLDGQGAGNEQFF.